This T cell receptor (beta chain) derives from a study of monozygotic twins with inflammatory bowel disease (dated by TCRdb to between 2019 and 2020). Looking at the study overall: The complete study included 28 monozygotic twin pairs: 19 IBD-discordant Danish pairs and nine German pairs, of which four were IBD-concordant and five were IBD-discordant. The search for disease-associated traits relied mainly on comparing IBD patients with their genetically identical healthy co-twins within discordant pairs. Each individual had, on average, about 151 000 unique TCRalpha sequences and 181 000 unique TCRbeta sequences available for analysis.

In the case of this clonotype: This clone's antigen is unknown.

Library preparation was by 5' RACE. The input for every TCR library was 3500 ng of total RNA. cDNA was synthesized with SMARTScribe reverse transcriptase in eight separate reactions per sample. Unique molecular identifiers containing a 6-nucleotide sample barcode were introduced through template switching during cDNA synthesis. Two nested PCRs of about 15 and 9 cycles amplified the TCRalpha and TCRbeta cDNA, and bead purification followed each PCR. Before amplification, the cDNA was both treated with uracil DNA-glycosylase and purified with the QIAquick PCR purification kit. The second PCR added Illumina TruSeq-compatible adapters along with sample-specific barcodes. Library quality and concentration were assessed using TapeStation and Qubit, and about 5 ng of each library was pooled. Sequencing of pooled libraries was carried out on an Illumina HiSeq2500 single-index Rapid Run using 2 x 100 bp reads and custom sequencing primers. The authors' pipeline ran thus. UMI-based consensus assembly with MiGEC version 1.2.6 was used to correct PCR and sequencing errors. MiXCR version 2.1.1 was used to carry out V(D)J alignment, clonotype assembly and CDR3 extraction. To normalise gene usage, clonotype sharing and MAIT/NKT TCR abundance, the analysis used the top 1000, 10 000 and 20 000 clonotypes per sample. After downsampling to 27 000 UMIs, diversity was calculated as the inverse Simpson index using the vegan R package. Paired Mann-Whitney U tests on discordant twin pairs were used, with Benjamini-Hochberg multiple-testing correction. Following reprocessing of the reads by TCRdb, the data hold one row per CDR3 protein sequence and no DNA is available. Here the V and J calls rest on TCRdb's processing, not on the authors' analysis. The table for this sample lists approximately 400,000 distinct CDR3 sequences. The ten largest clones capture about 2.4% of the sample.

The cysteine opens and the phenylalanine closes a CDR3 of 16 amino acids. No DNA is listed. The CDR1 and CDR2 encoded by the germline V gene are MNHNS and SASEGT. A roughly 2.5 ml peripheral blood sample was drawn into PAXgene tubes per donor and stored at -80°C. Without T cell sorting, total RNA was isolated from whole blood using the PAXgene blood miRNA kit on an automated QIAcube. Deep TCRalpha and TCRbeta repertoire profiling with unique molecular barcoding was performed on peripheral blood of monozygotic twin pairs concordant or discordant for inflammatory bowel disease. Smoking habits were recorded for all twin pairs, and individuals were classified as current, former or never smokers. The paper as a whole reports these results and caveats: Compared with healthy twins, IBD patients shared fewer clonotypes with other individuals, and the difference was most pronounced in patients with signs of disease activity. IBD patients had lower TCRbeta repertoire diversity, measured by the inverse Simpson index, than their healthy co-twins. Because patients were on differing immunosuppressive treatments, the repertoires may have picked up extra background noise and inter-individual variability. Repertoire similarity did not differ between concordant and discordant twins, possibly due to limited statistical power. No single strong signal or clonotype linked to IBD turned up in the results, so the idea that one exists was not supported. Distinction between different T cell subtypes could not be achieved in the analysis.

The clonotype originates from a human donor with ulcerative colitis or Crohn's disease, or a healthy co-twin of an affected twin (not recorded which). Here the chain combines TRBV6-1 and TRBJ1-2; TCRdb's assignment of TRBD1 cannot be checked, as there is no DNA. The sequenced sample consisted of blood. The CDR3 region: CASSARTGENLGGYTF.